This entry lists 27 T cell receptor beta chains sequenced from one sample in a study of human T cells and chemical hapten exposure. Time point given: patch test 3, about 24 weeks after DPC sensitization. The treatment: therapeutic diphenylcyclopropenone sensitization with weekly scalp DPC. Via MiXCR, TCRdb re-called the RACE reads, giving one row per CDR3 protein. The data show some 90,000 distinct CDR3 sequences, under 13% seen once. This sample comprised whole blood, obtained in connection with sensitization to the hapten diphenylcyclopropenone (DPC). These receptors were obtained from a young woman with alopecia areata. Some clones in this sample may be carry-over from other donors' samples.

CDR3 residues: CASGRDRGLRNEQFF. The CDR3 coding sequence is TGTGCTAGTGGTCGCGACAGGGGGCTTCGCAATGAGCAGTTCTTC. V gene TRBV12-5 combines with J gene TRBJ2-1; TRBD1 matches 10 bases. The CDR3 has 15 amino acids. The germline V gene has CDR1 LGHNT and CDR2 FRNRAP. V trimming: 5 bases; J trimming: 6 bases; junction bases outside the gene matches: 7.

This clonotype was seen at least ten times. The genes are TRBV6-6 and TRBJ2-3, with 9 nucleotides matching TRBD1. V trimming: 7 bases; J trimming: 5 bases; junction bases outside the gene matches: 7. Per germline, CDR1 MNHNY and CDR2 SVGAGI (reference sequence). The CDR3 has 14 residues. CDR3 residues: CASNWDRAIDTQYF. The CDR3 DNA reads as TGTGCCAGCAATTGGGACAGGGCCATAGATACGCAGTATTTT.

This clonotype was observed a handful of times. V is TRBV9 and J is TRBJ2-5, with 10 bases aligning to TRBD2. In germline, CDR1 is SGDLS, CDR2 YYNGEE. J was trimmed by 10 bases and V by 4 bases; bases with no gene match: 13. The CDR3 consists of 15 residues. The CDR3 coding sequence is TGTGCCAGCAGCTCCGACCTAGCGGGAGCCCAGGTCCAGTACTTC. Encoded protein: CASSSDLAGAQVQYF.

J is TRBJ2-7 and V is TRBV7-9; D not certain. From germline, CDR1 is SEHNR and CDR2 FQNEAQ (reference sequence). The CDR3 consists of 11 residues. The V gene lost 5 bases and the J gene lost 7 bases, with 9 bases spanning the gap. The CDR3, as DNA: TGTGCCAGCAGCCCCCGAAATGAGCAGTACGTC. This codes for CASSPRNEQYV.

This clonotype has more than one count but fewer than ten. The chain combines TRBV9 with TRBJ2-5, with D perhaps being TRBD1 or TRBD2 (5 bases each). Germline V gene lookup returns CDR1 SGDLS and CDR2 YYNGEE. This CDR3 is 14 amino acids long. Trimming shortened V by 4 bases and J by 5 bases, and 15 bases separated the two germline ends. CDR3 nucleotides: TGTGCCAGCAGCCCCCGGGGCCTTCAGGAGACCCAGTACTTC. As protein: CASSPRGLQETQYF.

Ten or more counts support this clonotype. The rearrangement joins TRBV11-2 to TRBJ1-5; no definite D call. The V and J ends lost 5 bases and 4 bases respectively, with 9 bases between them. CDR3 length equals 13 residues. The germline V gene has CDR1 SGHAT and CDR2 FQNNGV. The CDR3 DNA follows: TGTGCCAGCAGCCTAAGTCATAATCAGCCCCAGCATTTT. Its translation: CASSLSHNQPQHF.

This chain uses TRBV5-1 with TRBJ1-1; D is unresolved. Germline loops: CDR1 SGHRS, CDR2 YFSETQ. V was pared by 0 bases and J by 0 bases, with 6 bases between. The CDR3 spans 14 residues. The chain's CDR3 is CASSLDSMNTEAFF. CDR3 in DNA: TGCGCCAGCAGCTTGGACAGCATGAACACTGAAGCTTTCTTT.

As regards this clonotype: Because it lacks the conserved phenylalanine or tryptophan at the end, this CDR3 is likely a read error. The limits of the CDR3 on the DNA are not certain, so only TCRdb's listed CDR3 is given. CDR3 sequence: CASRSSGGADYGL. V and J are TRBV12-3 or TRBV12-4 and TRBJ1-2; the table's D call, TRBD1, was not checked against the DNA. The CDR3 numbers 13 amino acids, ends counted.

This clonotype occurred many times. V usage is TRBV29-1 and J usage is TRBJ2-1; 9 bases are a match to TRBD2. Germline V gene lookup returns CDR1 SQVTM and CDR2 ANQGSEA. V trimming: 7 bases; J trimming: 7 bases; junction bases outside the gene matches: 2. The CDR3 totals 11 residues. The CDR3 bases are TGCAGCGGGGGACTAGCAAATGAGCAGTTCTTC. Its protein is CSGGLANEQFF.

Many counts were recorded for this clonotype. The rearrangement joins TRBV7-9 to TRBJ1-2; D ambiguous. V was cut by 4 bases and J by 4 bases, with 10 bases left in between. There are 13 residues in the CDR3. The germline gives CDR1 SEHNR, CDR2 FQNEAQ (reference sequence). The CDR3 DNA sequence: TGTGCCAGCAGCTGGACCTTACCCTATGGCTACACCTTC. Amino acids: CASSWTLPYGYTF.

This clonotype was detected only once. This may be a read error, as it is one base from a much larger clone. The CDR3 does not close with the conserved phenylalanine or tryptophan, likely indicating a read error. V is TRBV5-1 and J is TRBJ1-2; D not resolved. The V gene lost 4 bases and the J gene lost 4 bases, with 20 bases spanning the gap. This CDR3 has 16 amino acids. Germline V gives CDR1 SGHRS, CDR2 YFSETQ. The CDR3 spells CASSAAGSSASYGYTI. As DNA, the CDR3 is TGCGCCAGCAGCGCCGCCGGGAGCTCTGCCTCCTATGGCTACACCATC.

This chain links TRBV11-1 with TRBJ2-1, with TRBD2 as a possible D gene (5 bases). The CDR3 has 13 amino acids. Germline loops: CDR1 SGHAT, CDR2 FQDESV (reference sequence). The V gene lost 3 bases and the J gene lost 5 bases, with 8 bases spanning the gap. The DNA for the CDR3 is TGTGCCAGCAGCTTCACTAGGGACAATGAGCAGTTCTTC. This codes for CASSFTRDNEQFF.

This clonotype has at least ten counts. The chain joins TRBV4-2 to TRBJ2-7, with 7 bases identical to TRBD2. Germline loops: CDR1 LGHNA, CDR2 YNFKEQ. This CDR3 is built from 16 residues. Trimming removed 0 bases from V and 3 bases from J; junction bases left unmatched: 8. CDR3 protein: CASSQEGSGTYYEQYF. CDR3 DNA: TGTGCCAGCAGCCAAGAAGGAAGCGGGACCTACTACGAGCAGTACTTC.

This clonotype was counted many times. V gene TRBV2 combines with J gene TRBJ2-1; 12 positions agree with TRBD2. CDR1 SNHLY and CDR2 FYNNEI come from the germline V gene. V lost 6 bases to trimming and J lost 5 bases; unmatched junction nucleotides: 8. This CDR3 is 16 amino acids long. CDR3 loop: CASSYRLAGDNNEQFF. DNA for the CDR3: TGTGCCAGCAGCTACCGACTAGCGGGAGATAACAATGAGCAGTTCTTC. Filled out from reference TRBV2 and TRBJ2-1, the complete variable domain reads EPEVTQTPSHQVTQMGQEVILRCVPISNHLYFYWYRQILGQKVEFLVSFYNNEISEKSEIFDDQFSVERPDGSNFTLKIRSTKLEDSAMYFCASSYRLAGDNNEQFFGPGTRLTVL.

About this clonotype: At one of its ends the junction is not consistent with the germline gene, which may arise from a read error. The chain has TRBV5-4 and TRBJ2-5; TRBD2 matches at 11 bases. The germline gives CDR1 SGHNT, CDR2 YYREEE (reference sequence). The CDR3 totals 17 residues. The CDR3 protein is CASSLETSGSLLRSSNF. The DNA of the CDR3 is TGTGCCAGCAGCTTGGAAACTAGCGGGAGCCTACTAAGATCCAGTAACTTC.

The chain links TRBV7-3 to TRBJ2-2, with 9 bases lining up with TRBD1. This CDR3 contains 16 residues. J gave up 4 bases and V 5 bases, and 8 bases lay outside the gene matches. The germline gives CDR1 SGHTA, CDR2 FQGTGA. The CDR3: CASSITGTGRTGELFF. CDR3 DNA sequence: TGTGCCAGCAGCATCACCGGGACAGGGCGCACCGGGGAGCTGTTTTTT.

This clonotype was seen at least ten times. The chain carries TRBV28 and TRBJ1-1, with D tentatively TRBD1 (6 bases). The ends were cut back, 2 bases at V and 4 bases at J, with 14 bases in the middle. Germline V gene lookup returns CDR1 MDHEN and CDR2 SYDVKM. The CDR3 sequence is 15 residues long. CDR3 sequence (DNA): TGTGCCAGCAGTTTACCCAACAGGGCTGGCACTGAAGCTTTCTTT. Translating gives CASSLPNRAGTEAFF.

This clonotype was counted many times. The chain links TRBV18 to TRBJ1-6; TRBD1 matches at 11 bases. V shed 3 bases, J shed 7 bases, and the junction held 2 bases outside the gene matches. Germline assignment: CDR1 KGHSH and CDR2 LQKENI. The CDR3 covers 15 residues. CDR3 in amino acids: CASSPDRGRNSPLHF. The DNA for the CDR3 is TGTGCCAGCTCACCGGACAGGGGGCGAAATTCACCCCTCCACTTT.

This clonotype has at least ten counts. The CDR3, as DNA: TGTGCCAGCAGTCCTGGGGAGGGTTGGAGGGCTGAAGCTTTCTTT. This gives the protein CASSPGEGWRAEAFF. The chain is built from TRBV12-3 or TRBV12-4 and TRBJ1-1; D gene unclear. V was trimmed by 5 bases and J by 6 bases, leaving 19 bases between them. This CDR3 is 15 amino acids long.

This clonotype has only a few counts. The chain carries TRBV30 and TRBJ2-7; D is ambiguous. V was pared by 4 bases and J by 0 bases, with 4 bases between. The germline CDR1 and CDR2 sequences are GTSNPN and SVGIG (reference sequence). The CDR3 extends over 11 amino acids. CDR3 sequence: CAWTTSYEQYF. DNA of the CDR3: TGTGCCTGGACGACCTCCTACGAGCAGTACTTC.

Ten or more counts support this clonotype. This rearrangement joins TRBV29-1 to TRBJ2-5, with D unclear. Germline CDR1 and CDR2: SQVTM and ANQGSEA. The CDR3 has 12 residues. V lost 4 bases, J lost 7 bases, and 13 bases lay in between. The CDR3 reads CSVGPAGGTQYF. The DNA of the CDR3 is TGCAGCGTTGGACCCGCTGGTGGGACCCAGTACTTC.

This rearrangement joins TRBV7-2 to TRBJ2-5; the D is unclear. The CDR3 totals 13 residues. V shed 5 bases and J shed 4 bases, with 11 bases lying between them. Looked up from germline, CDR1 is SGHTA and CDR2 is FQGNSA. CDR3: CASSPPGTETQYF. The CDR3 nucleotides are TGTGCCAGCAGCCCCCCCGGCACAGAGACCCAGTACTTC.

This clonotype was found many times. The chain is built from TRBV3-1 and TRBJ2-1; TRBD1 aligns across 11 bases. Germline CDR1 reads LGHDT; CDR2 reads YNNKEL (reference sequence). V was pared by 2 bases and J by 6 bases, with 3 bases of the junction left unmatched. The CDR3 is made up of 15 amino acids. This CDR3 is CASSQRGQGGNEQFF. CDR3 sequence (DNA): TGTGCCAGCAGCCAAAGGGGACAGGGGGGCAATGAGCAGTTCTTC.

This clonotype has a handful of counts. The J gene is TRBJ2-7, the V gene TRBV11-2; 7 positions match TRBD2. This CDR3 spans 15 amino acids. Unmatched junction bases numbered 9, after V lost 5 bases and J lost 2 bases. The germline CDR1 and CDR2 sequences are SGHAT and FQNNGV. The CDR3 spells CASSPLGRATYEQYF. The DNA for the CDR3 is TGTGCCAGCAGCCCTTTGGGGAGGGCCACCTACGAGCAGTACTTC. The full variable domain, rest sourced from reference TRBV11-2 and TRBJ2-7, is EAGVAQSPRYKIIEKRQSVAFWCNPISGHATLYWYQQILGQGPKLLIQFQNNGVVDDSQLPKDRFSAERLKGVDSTLKIQPAKLEDSAVYLCASSPLGRATYEQYFGPGTRLTVT.

Comment on this clonotype: A single base separates this from a much larger clone, so it may be a read error. Here the CDR3 DNA reads TGTGCCAGCACCACAGGCCGCTACAATGAGCAGTTCTTC. This gives the protein CASTTGRYNEQFF. The V and J genes are TRBV12-3 or TRBV12-4 and TRBJ2-1, with TRBD1 as a possible D gene (5 bases). The CDR3 consists of 13 residues. V gave up 7 bases and J gave up 3 bases, with 10 bases separating them.

This clonotype was seen ten or more times. The rearrangement links TRBV11-2 to TRBJ2-7; the D is unclear. The ends were cut back, 2 bases at V and 3 bases at J, with 11 bases in the middle. Germline-derived CDR1 and CDR2 are SGHAT and FQNNGV. This CDR3 is built from 14 residues. Here the CDR3 reads CASSLSELGYEQYF. The CDR3 DNA follows: TGTGCCAGCAGCTTAAGTGAGCTGGGCTACGAGCAGTACTTC.

In its sample, this clonotype was seen many times. The V call is TRBV5-4, the J call TRBJ1-4; 11 bases align to TRBD1. Germline assignment: CDR1 SGHNT and CDR2 YYREEE (reference sequence). V shed 4 bases, J shed 1 base, and the junction held 6 bases outside the gene matches. The CDR3 contains 17 residues. The CDR3 loop reads CASSMDRGQGTNEKLFF. The CDR3 bases are TGTGCCAGCAGCATGGACAGGGGGCAAGGAACTAATGAAAAACTGTTTTTT.